This T cell receptor beta chain comes out of a study of immune evolution from preneoplasia to lung adenocarcinoma. CDR1 and CDR2 (germline): MDHEN, SYDVKM. With V trimmed by 5 bases and J by 4 bases, 8 bases remained unmatched. The CDR3 spans 16 residues. The repertoire was sequenced with immunoSEQ multiplex PCR; TCRdb's copy has only in-frame clones and lacks some. The sample yields tens of thousands of clones, 70% to 85% seen once. The chain employs TRBV28 and TRBJ2-1; 10 nucleotides line up with TRBD2. The sequenced sample consisted of FFPE invasive lung adenocarcinoma tissue. The origin of this receptor is a person between 60 and 69 years old with lung adenocarcinoma. CDR3 in DNA: TGTGCCAGCAGTAACGGTGGACTAGCGGAGTACAATGAGCAGTTCTTC. Translated, it gives CASSNGGLAEYNEQFF.